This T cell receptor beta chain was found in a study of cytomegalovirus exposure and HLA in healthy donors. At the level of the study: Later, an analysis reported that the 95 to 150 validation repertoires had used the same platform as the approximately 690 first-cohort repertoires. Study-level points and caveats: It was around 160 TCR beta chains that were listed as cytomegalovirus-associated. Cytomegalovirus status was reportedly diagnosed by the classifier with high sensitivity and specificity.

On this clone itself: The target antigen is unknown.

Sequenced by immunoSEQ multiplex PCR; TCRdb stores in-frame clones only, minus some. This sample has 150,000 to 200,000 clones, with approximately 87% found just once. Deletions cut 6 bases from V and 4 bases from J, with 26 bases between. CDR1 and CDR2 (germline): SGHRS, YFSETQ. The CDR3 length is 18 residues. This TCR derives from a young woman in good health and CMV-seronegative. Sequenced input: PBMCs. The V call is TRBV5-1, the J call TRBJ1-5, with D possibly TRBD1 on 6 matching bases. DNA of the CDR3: TGCGCCAGCAAGGGTATTTACAGGGTTTCAAAGTGGAATCAGCCCCAGCATTTT. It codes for CASKGIYRVSKWNQPQHF. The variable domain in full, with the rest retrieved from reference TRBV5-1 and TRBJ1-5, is KAGVTQTPRYLIKTRGQQVTLSCSPISGHRSVSWYQQTPGQGLQFLFEYFSETQRNKGNFPGRFSGRQFSNSRSEMNVSTLELGDSALYLCASKGIYRVSKWNQPQHFGDGTRLSIL.